These T cell receptor beta chains were read from a single sample in a study of T-cell reconstitution after alpha-beta-depleted transplantation in children. TCRdb called the PCR reads again in MiXCR, with one record for every CDR3 protein. The data show about 220,000 distinct CDR3 sequences, approximately 17% seen once. The sample consisted of PBMCs, mostly from graft donor cells, taken 360 days after TCRalphabeta/CD19-depleted stem cell transplant. These receptors were obtained from a male patient aged 2 to 10 who had a stem cell transplant for acute lymphoblastic leukemia, so the T cells may come from the graft donor. CDR3s include the opening cysteine and the closing phenylalanine or tryptophan. Each record gives: J gene, V gene, D gene, clone size, CDR3 protein, CDR3 DNA. A D gene is named only where the DNA matches it firmly. The size of a clone is reported for some rows only, either as once, few or many, or as a class for expanded clones.

TRBJ1-5	TRBV7-2	.	.	CASSLANSGEGQPQHF	TGTGCCAGCAGCTTAGCGAATTCAGGGGAAGGACAGCCCCAGCATTTT
TRBJ2-7	TRBV2	.	few	CASSAGRGSYEQYF	TGTGCCAGCAGTGCTGGACGGGGCTCCTACGAGCAGTACTTC
TRBJ2-5	TRBV5-1	.	few	CASSFLASQETQYF	TGCGCCAGCAGCTTCCTAGCTTCTCAAGAGACCCAGTACTTC
TRBJ2-1	TRBV7-8	.	few	CASSLGKEQFF	TGTGCCAGCAGCTTAGGGAAGGAGCAGTTCTTC
TRBJ1-2	TRBV7-2	TRBD1	many	CASSLGGQGGIRDGYTF	TGTGCCAGCAGCTTGGGGGGACAGGGAGGCATTAGGGATGGCTACACCTTC
TRBJ2-7	TRBV6-1	TRBD1	few	CASSKGQGAYEQYF	TGTGCCAGCAGTAAGGGACAGGGCGCCTACGAGCAGTACTTC
TRBJ2-7	TRBV21-1	.	many	CASSKGLYGSYEQYF	TGTGCCAGCAGCAAAGGGCTATACGGCTCCTACGAGCAGTACTTC
TRBJ1-5	TRBV18	.	.	CASSPRPQPSDQPQHF	TGTGCCAGCTCACCCCGACCACAACCCTCGGATCAGCCCCAGCATTTT
TRBJ2-1	TRBV6-1	TRBD2	.	CASSDPGLADLSSYNEQFF	TGTGCCAGCAGTGATCCGGGACTAGCGGACCTGAGCTCCTACAATGAGCAGTTCTTC
TRBJ2-5	TRBV6-2/TRBV6-3	.	many	CASSRGFGETQYF	TGTGCCAGCAGTAGGGGGTTTGGCGAGACCCAGTACTTC
TRBJ1-1	TRBV29-1	.	.	CSVAQRMGTTPGYTEAFF	TGCAGCGTAGCCCAGAGAATGGGGACAACCCCGGGATACACTGAAGCTTTCTTT
TRBJ2-2	TRBV4-3	.	few	CASSQRAPRDSYNSGELFF	TGCGCCAGCAGCCAAAGAGCCCCCCGGGACTCCTATAATTCCGGGGAGCTGTTTTTT
TRBJ2-1	TRBV13	TRBD2	.	CASILAGGPHEQFF	TGTGCCAGCATACTAGCGGGGGGGCCTCATGAGCAGTTCTTC
TRBJ1-2	TRBV6-5	.	.	CASSYSRAGKSGGYTF	TGTGCCAGCAGTTACTCGAGGGCGGGAAAGAGTGGTGGCTACACCTTC
TRBJ1-5	TRBV29-1	.	few	CSVFWADNSNQPQHF	TGCAGCGTTTTCTGGGCAGACAATAGCAATCAGCCCCAGCATTTT
TRBJ2-7	TRBV6-5	.	.	CASSYRGETYEQYF	TGTGCCAGCAGTTACAGGGGCGAGACCTACGAGCAGTACTTC
TRBJ1-4	TRBV28	TRBD1	.	CASSGGTVREKLFF	TGTGCCAGCAGCGGAGGGACAGTACGGGAAAAACTGTTTTTT
TRBJ2-1	TRBV4-3	TRBD2	few	CASSQVARRLAGGPDNEQFF	TGCGCCAGCAGCCAAGTGGCCAGGAGACTAGCGGGGGGGCCCGACAATGAGCAGTTCTTC
TRBJ2-3	TRBV7-3	.	.	CASSVGLALGGDTQYF	TGTGCCAGCAGCGTAGGGCTAGCTCTCGGTGGAGATACGCAGTATTTT
TRBJ2-6	TRBV5-6	TRBD1	few	CASSLDRGLSGANVLTF	TGTGCCAGCAGCTTGGACAGGGGGCTCTCTGGGGCCAACGTCCTGACTTTC
TRBJ2-2	TRBV4-2	.	.	CASSQVRASAVNTGELFF	TGTGCCAGCAGCCAAGTTCGGGCTAGCGCAGTTAACACCGGGGAGCTGTTTTTT
TRBJ1-1	TRBV5-1	.	few	CASSSRTGTALNTEAFF	TGCGCCAGCAGCTCCCGGACCGGAACGGCTCTGAACACTGAAGCTTTCTTT
TRBJ1-4	TRBV20-1	TRBD1	.	CCARNFGDRGRNEKLFF	TGCTGTGCTAGAAATTTCGGGGACAGGGGGAGAAATGAAAAACTGTTTTTT
TRBJ1-1	TRBV29-1	.	.	CSVGFSPDRSTEAFF	TGCAGCGTTGGATTTAGTCCGGACCGGAGCACTGAAGCTTTCTTT
TRBJ2-3	TRBV4-3	.	few	CASSQDPLYTDTQYF	TGCGCCAGCAGCCAAGACCCGCTTTACACAGATACGCAGTATTTT
TRBJ2-4	TRBV29-1	TRBD1	.	CSVEGGGTGGGLDIQYF	TGCAGCGTTGAAGGGGGGGGGACAGGGGGCGGTTTGGACATTCAGTACTTC
TRBJ2-6	TRBV10-1	TRBD1	.	CASTGTGAHSGANVLTF	TGCGCCAGCACCGGGACAGGGGCCCACTCTGGGGCCAACGTCCTGACTTTC
TRBJ2-1	TRBV29-1	.	few	CSVEGSGPYNEQFF	TGCAGCGTTGAAGGCTCAGGCCCTTACAATGAGCAGTTCTTC
TRBJ2-5	TRBV5-1	TRBD2	few	CASNVAGGYQETQYF	TGCGCCAGCAACGTTGCGGGGGGGTACCAAGAGACCCAGTACTTC
TRBJ1-5	TRBV20-1	.	few	CSATKQGGEAQHF	TGCAGTGCTACGAAGCAGGGTGGGGAGGCCCAGCATTTT
TRBJ2-1	TRBV27	.	few	CASSFGPGRGNEQFF	TGTGCCAGCAGTTTTGGCCCCGGCAGGGGCAATGAGCAGTTCTTC
TRBJ2-1	TRBV5-1	TRBD2	.	CASSINSGGANNEQFF	TGCGCCAGCAGCATTAACAGCGGGGGGGCTAACAATGAGCAGTTCTTC
TRBJ2-1	TRBV5-1	TRBD2	few	CASSGLTSGRAKEQFF	TGCGCCAGCAGCGGATTGACTAGCGGGAGGGCGAAGGAGCAGTTCTTC
TRBJ2-7	TRBV12-3/TRBV12-4	TRBD2	many	CASSLKTSGYEQYF	TGTGCCAGCAGTCTTAAGACTAGCGGGTACGAGCAGTACTTC
TRBJ1-1	TRBV5-1	.	.	CASSLQEPSTEAFF	TGCGCCAGCAGCTTACAGGAGCCGAGCACTGAAGCTTTCTTT
TRBJ2-3	TRBV14	.	.	CASSQDNHPLGTDTQYF	TGTGCCAGCAGCCAAGATAACCATCCCCTAGGCACAGATACGCAGTATTTT
TRBJ1-4	TRBV4-3	.	few	CASSQEAIGEKLFF	TGCGCCAGCAGCCAGGAGGCCATTGGGGAAAAACTGTTTTTT
TRBJ2-5	TRBV18	.	.	CASSPPYEWTQYF	TGTGCCAGCTCACCCCCTTATGAATGGACCCAGTACTTC
TRBJ1-2	TRBV2	.	.	CASNGFLYGYTF	TGTGCCAGCAATGGATTCCTCTATGGCTACACCTTC
TRBJ2-5	TRBV29-1	.	few	CSVAASSQETQYF	TGCAGCGTTGCGGCGTCCTCCCAAGAGACCCAGTACTTC
TRBJ1-3	TRBV29-1	TRBD1	.	CSARRTGSGNTIYF	TGCAGCGCCAGAAGGACAGGGTCTGGAAACACCATATATTTT
TRBJ1-1	TRBV20-1	.	few	CSVQSYREVNTEAFF	TGCAGTGTTCAGTCGTACAGGGAGGTGAACACTGAAGCTTTCTTT
TRBJ1-5	TRBV5-8	.	few	CASSLEEPQHF	TGTGCCAGCAGCTTGGAAGAGCCCCAGCATTTT
TRBJ2-6	TRBV4-2	TRBD1	.	CASSQEPYRGTGANVLTF	TGTGCCAGCAGCCAAGAGCCTTACAGGGGGACTGGGGCCAACGTCCTGACTTTC
TRBJ2-6	TRBV11-2	.	.	CASTPRADTSGANVLTF	TGTGCCAGCACCCCCCGGGCGGACACCTCTGGGGCCAACGTCCTGACTTTC
TRBJ2-5	TRBV10-1	.	.	CASSEKGSDGLETQYF	TGCGCCAGCAGTGAGAAGGGATCCGATGGACTGGAGACCCAGTACTTC
TRBJ1-2	TRBV4-3	.	few	CASSQEIRDNYGYTF	TGCGCCAGCAGCCAAGAAATCAGAGATAACTATGGCTACACCTTC
TRBJ1-2	TRBV20-1	.	few	CSARDEGGNGYTF	TGCAGTGCTAGAGATGAGGGAGGCAATGGCTACACCTTC
TRBJ2-7	TRBV3-1	TRBD2	.	CASSQGVLAGYEQYF	TGTGCCAGCAGCCAAGGTGTACTAGCGGGATACGAGCAGTACTTC
TRBJ2-5	TRBV10-3	.	few	CAISESRGAEETQYF	TGTGCCATCAGTGAGTCCCGGGGGGCTGAAGAGACCCAGTACTTC
TRBJ2-7	TRBV6-2/TRBV6-3	TRBD1	.	CASSYPRTGREQYF	TGTGCCAGCAGCTACCCCCGGACAGGGCGCGAGCAGTACTTC
TRBJ2-5	TRBV7-9	.	many	CASSLGDGETQYF	TGTGCCAGCAGCTTAGGGGATGGCGAGACCCAGTACTTC
TRBJ1-1	TRBV14	.	few	CASSHARTTEAFF	TGTGCCAGCAGCCACGCCAGGACCACTGAAGCTTTCTTT
TRBJ2-5	TRBV21-1	.	many	CASSKPRGIFETQYF	TGTGCCAGCAGCAAACCACGGGGAATATTTGAGACCCAGTACTTC
TRBJ1-1	TRBV11-2	.	.	CASSFLDTTEAFF	TGTGCCAGCAGCTTCCTCGACACCACTGAAGCTTTCTTT